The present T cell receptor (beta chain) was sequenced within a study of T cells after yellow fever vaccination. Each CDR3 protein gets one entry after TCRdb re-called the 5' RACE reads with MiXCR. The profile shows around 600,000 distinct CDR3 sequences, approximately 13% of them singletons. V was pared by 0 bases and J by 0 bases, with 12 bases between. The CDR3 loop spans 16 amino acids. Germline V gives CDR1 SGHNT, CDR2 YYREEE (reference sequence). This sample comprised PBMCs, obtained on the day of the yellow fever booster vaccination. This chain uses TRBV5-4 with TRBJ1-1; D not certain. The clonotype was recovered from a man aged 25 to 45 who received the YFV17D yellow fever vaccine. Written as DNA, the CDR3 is TGTGCCAGCAGCTTGGCCTTTTCGCGGATGAACACTGAAGCTTTCTTT. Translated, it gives CASSLAFSRMNTEAFF.